This T cell receptor (beta chain) is drawn from a study of memory CD8 T cells in hepatitis C reinfection. V was cut by 0 bases and J by 4 bases, with 4 bases left in between. Germline lookup yields CDR1 PRHDT and CDR2 FYEKMQ (reference sequence). This CDR3 has 12 amino acids. TCRdb's copy holds only in-frame clones and misses some; the assay was immunoSEQ multiplex PCR. Of approximately 49,000 clones in the sample, 89% are singletons; the top ten hold around 0.7%. Time point described: late/post reinfection, 12 to 24 weeks after detection. No in vitro expansion preceded TCR sequencing of the sorted cells. Donors were people who inject drugs in the Montreal HEPCO cohort. Total naive CD8 T cells were sorted as viable CD3+ CD8+ CD45RO- cells from a couple of donors.

This sequence joins TRBV13 and TRBJ2-7; D uncertain. This sequence originates from a man in his late teens or twenties with hepatitis C virus infection. The sequenced material came from naive CD8+ T cells sorted from blood. CDR3 nucleotides: TGTGCCAGCAGCTTAGGGCAGTACGAGCAGTACTTC. Its protein product is CASSLGQYEQYF.